This TCR beta chain was retrieved from a study of blood T cell repertoires in COVID-19. This CDR3 is 16 amino acids long. The germline V gene encodes CDR1 KGHDR and CDR2 SFDVKD. The V segment lost 4 bases and the J segment 7 bases; nucleotides outside the gene matches: 8. Profiling relied on immunoSEQ multiplex PCR, and the TCRdb table lists in-frame clones only, not all of them. Of about 240,000 clones listed, approximately 86% were seen once; the top ten hold less than 4%. This TCR was recovered from a woman aged 40 to 55 with acute COVID-19. The sequenced sample was PBMCs or T cells enriched from blood (not recorded which). This chain links TRBV24-1 with TRBJ1-4; 10 nucleotides match TRBD1. The CDR3 region has the DNA TGTGCCACCAGTGACTCAAGACAGGGGGCAAGTGAAAAACTGTTTTTT. It specifies CATSDSRQGASEKLFF.